One and the same sample provided the 29 T cell receptor beta chains below, sequenced in a study of patients and donors after allogeneic stem cell transplantation. TCRdb redid the calling of the RT-PCR reads with MiXCR, one entry per CDR3 protein. Of about a million distinct CDR3 sequences in the sample, over 15% were seen once. Sequenced: blood, either unsorted or a sorted T cell fraction (not recorded which). These receptors all stem from a human donor who was either an allogeneic HSCT recipient or a stem cell or donor lymphocyte infusion donor (not recorded which). It is not recorded whose cells these are; they may come from a transplant donor.

There are a few counts of this clonotype. This chain links TRBV7-2 with TRBJ1-4; D unclear. Germline V gene sequence: CDR1 SGHTA, CDR2 FQGNSA. V was pared by 0 bases and J by 10 bases, with 18 bases between. The CDR3 length is 16 residues. The CDR3 region is CASSLASGLKPGKLFF. The CDR3 DNA reads TGTGCCAGCAGCTTAGCGTCCGGATTAAAACCGGGAAAACTGTTTTTT.

Only a few counts were recorded for this clonotype. The chain recombines TRBV5-1 with TRBJ2-5; 12 bases map to TRBD2. The germline V gene has CDR1 SGHRS and CDR2 YFSETQ. The CDR3 totals 14 residues. The V gene end was trimmed by 5 bases and the J gene end by 2 bases; junction bases not matched to a gene: 1. CDR3 bases: TGCGCCAGCAGTGGACTAGCGGGGCAAGAGACCCAGTACTTC. This gives the protein CASSGLAGQETQYF.

The V and J genes are TRBV2 and TRBJ1-2; TRBD1 matches 10 bases. Germline V lookup: CDR1 SNHLY, CDR2 FYNNEI. This CDR3 has 14 amino acids. The V gene end was trimmed by 5 bases and the J gene end by 4 bases; junction bases not matched to a gene: 4. CDR3: CASSFGTGVYGYTF. DNA for the CDR3: TGTGCCAGCAGTTTCGGGACAGGGGTCTATGGCTACACCTTC.

This chain connects TRBV20-1 to TRBJ2-2; D not resolved. This CDR3 has 13 amino acids. The germline V gene encodes CDR1 DFQATT and CDR2 SNEGSKA (reference sequence). Trimming removed 1 base from V and 2 bases from J, with 5 bases in between. The CDR3 here is CSARVPNTGELFF. The CDR3 coding sequence is TGCAGTGCTAGAGTCCCAAACACCGGGGAGCTGTTTTTT.

V and J are TRBV7-2 and TRBJ2-1, with D possibly called TRBD1 or TRBD2 (6 bases each). The CDR3 has 14 amino acids. Germline V gene sequence: CDR1 SGHTA, CDR2 FQGNSA. Trimming removed 1 base at V and 9 bases at J, with 13 bases between. CDR3 DNA: TGTGCCAGCAGCTTAGAAGCCAGGGGAGGTGAGCAGTTCTTC. Encoded protein: CASSLEARGGEQFF.

This chain connects TRBV15 to TRBJ1-2, with a tentative D call TRBD1 (5 bases). The CDR3 contains 16 residues. CDR1 and CDR2 from the germline V gene are LNHNV and YYDKDF (reference sequence). The V gene lost 5 bases and the J gene lost 4 bases, with 20 bases spanning the gap. The CDR3 protein is CATSPPFLETAYGYTF. CDR3 nucleotide sequence: TGTGCCACCAGCCCCCCATTTCTCGAGACAGCCTATGGCTACACCTTC.

This clonotype has a handful of counts. The chain carries TRBV10-3 and TRBJ2-3, with D possibly matching TRBD1 (6 bases). The CDR3 is 18 residues long. The germline V gene encodes CDR1 ENHRY and CDR2 SYGVKD. Trimming left V 9 bases short and J 1 base short, with 26 bases between. The CDR3 bases are TGTGCCATTCTCCCGGTCCAGGGGCGAGAGGTGGGCACAGATACGCAGTATTTT. This translates into CAILPVQGREVGTDTQYF.

This chain uses TRBV5-6 with TRBJ1-1, with D uncertain. With 2 bases removed from V and 7 bases from J, the gap between germline ends came to 9 bases. CDR1 and CDR2 (germline): SGHDT, YYEEEE. CDR3 size: 12 residues. CDR3 protein: CASSFSSVEAFF. For the CDR3, the DNA is TGTGCCAGCAGCTTTTCGTCGGTTGAAGCTTTCTTT.

This clonotype was picked up many times. The chain uses TRBV6-2 or TRBV6-3 and TRBJ1-1; D possibly corresponds to TRBD1 (6 bases). V lost 6 bases and J 1 base, leaving 9 bases between the germline ends. The CDR3 consists of 13 residues. CDR1 is MNHEY, CDR2 SVGEGT, per germline. The CDR3, as DNA: TGTGCCAGCAGAAGGGACACGAACACTGAAGCTTTCTTT. Amino acid sequence: CASRRDTNTEAFF.

The chain has TRBV4-2 and TRBJ2-2, with TRBD1 identical over 10 bases. Unmatched junction bases numbered 10, after V lost 3 bases and J lost 6 bases. The CDR3 is 17 residues long. Germline CDR1 reads LGHNA; CDR2 reads YNFKEQ. The CDR3 reads CASSQLPGQGKAGELFF. The CDR3, as DNA: TGTGCCAGCAGCCAGCTCCCGGGACAGGGGAAAGCCGGGGAGCTGTTTTTT.

CDR3 residues: CSASFGGARGKLFF. Here the CDR3 DNA reads TGCAGTGCTAGCTTCGGGGGGGCAAGGGGAAAACTGTTTTTT. The chain has TRBV20-1 and TRBJ1-4; weak D call: TRBD1 (6 bases). The CDR3 sequence is 14 residues long. Germline CDR1 DFQATT, CDR2 SNEGSKA (reference sequence). V shed 3 bases and J shed 10 bases, with 18 bases lying between them.

A note on this clonotype: A much larger clone lies one base from this, so it may be a read error. This rearrangement joins TRBV4-1 to TRBJ2-5; D unclear. Trimming cost V 0 bases and J 1 base, with 3 bases left between them. The CDR3 has 13 residues. The V gene's germline CDR1 is MGHRA and CDR2 YSYEKL. The CDR3 is CASSQDFQETQYF. The CDR3 nucleotides are TGCGCCAGCAGCCAAGATTTCCAAGAGACCCAGTACTTC.

This clonotype came up a few times. The chain is built from TRBV20-1 and TRBJ2-1, with D maybe TRBD2 (5 bases). CDR1 and CDR2 (germline): DFQATT, SNEGSKA (reference sequence). The V and J ends lost 8 bases and 7 bases respectively, with 18 bases between them. The CDR3 spans 13 residues. The CDR3 loop reads CSQVPDFRNEQFF. The CDR3 DNA is TGCAGTCAAGTCCCGGACTTTCGGAATGAGCAGTTCTTC.

This clonotype occurred many times. CDR3 in amino acids: CASRKQRETQYF. The CDR3 DNA reads as TGTGCCAGCAGGAAACAGAGGGAGACCCAGTACTTC. V gene TRBV27 combines with J gene TRBJ2-5, with D unclear. Germline V gene data show CDR1 as MNHEY and CDR2 as SMNVEV (reference sequence). The CDR3 loop spans 12 amino acids. The V end was cut by 6 bases, the J end by 5 bases, with 10 bases between.

The chain's CDR3 is CASSGGQGGGYGYTF. The CDR3 nucleotides read TGTGCCAGCAGCGGGGGACAGGGGGGAGGCTATGGCTACACCTTC. The rearrangement uses TRBV9 and TRBJ1-2; 11 nucleotides align to TRBD1. Germline lookup yields CDR1 SGDLS and CDR2 YYNGEE. With V trimmed by 3 bases and J by 4 bases, 5 bases remained unmatched. The length of the CDR3 is 15 residues.

There are a few counts of this clonotype. This rearrangement joins TRBV20-1 to TRBJ2-3; D call uncertain. Germline V gives CDR1 DFQATT, CDR2 SNEGSKA (reference sequence). Between the trimmed V and J ends, which lost 0 bases and 3 bases, there was a span of 13 bases. The CDR3 spans 15 residues. CDR3 nucleotides: TGCAGTGCTAGAGATCTGGTGGGAAGGACAGATACGCAGTATTTT. It translates to CSARDLVGRTDTQYF.

The chain is built from TRBV7-9 and TRBJ1-5; the match to TRBD1 covers 8 bases. This CDR3 region has 15 residues. V lost 1 base and J lost 3; bases outside the gene matches: 2. Per the germline V gene, CDR1 is SEHNR and CDR2 is FQNEAQ (reference sequence). The CDR3 sequence: CASSLETGDNQPQHF. DNA for the CDR3: TGTGCCAGCAGCTTAGAGACAGGGGACAATCAGCCCCAGCATTTT.

This clonotype appeared a few times. The V call is TRBV20-1, the J call TRBJ1-1, with a tentative D call TRBD1 (6 bases). CDR1 is DFQATT and CDR2 is SNEGSKA in the germline V gene (reference sequence). Trimming took 2 bases from V and 3 from J, leaving 10 bases between them. The CDR3 spans 13 residues. The CDR3 DNA sequence: TGCAGTGCTAGACAGGGACAAGACACTGAAGCTTTCTTT. It is translated as CSARQGQDTEAFF.

V usage is TRBV5-1 and J usage is TRBJ2-7; D may match TRBD1 or TRBD2 (5 bases each). V lost 4 bases and J lost 2, with 19 bases in between. The germline V gene encodes CDR1 SGHRS and CDR2 YFSETQ. This CDR3 has 16 amino acids. This chain's CDR3 is CASSRQTNLPTYEQYF. The CDR3 DNA reads TGCGCCAGCAGCCGACAGACTAACCTACCAACCTACGAGCAGTACTTC.

The chain employs TRBV6-1 and TRBJ2-1, with 11 bases matching TRBD2. The CDR3 runs 16 residues. Germline-derived CDR1 and CDR2 are MNHNS and SASEGT. V shed 7 bases, J shed 5 bases, and the junction held 10 bases outside the gene matches. In nucleotides, the CDR3 is TGTGCCAGCACCCCACCACTAGCGGGGGAGAACAATGAGCAGTTCTTC. As protein: CASTPPLAGENNEQFF.

This clonotype occurred many times. This chain links TRBV29-1 with TRBJ2-5, with TRBD2 identical over 7 bases. V lost 3 bases, J lost 5 bases, and 3 bases stayed unmatched. The germline CDR1 and CDR2 sequences are SQVTM and ANQGSEA. The CDR3 contains 12 residues. The chain's CDR3 is CSVEGSGETQYF. CDR3 DNA: TGCAGCGTTGAGGGTAGCGGGGAGACCCAGTACTTC.

This chain links TRBV20-1 with TRBJ2-7, with D perhaps TRBD1 (6 bases). This CDR3 is 13 amino acids long. V lost 0 bases to trimming and J lost 7 bases, with 13 bases between them. Germline V gene data show CDR1 as DFQATT and CDR2 as SNEGSKA (reference sequence). CDR3 sequence: CSARDPGAWEQYF. As DNA, the CDR3 is TGCAGTGCTAGAGATCCAGGGGCGTGGGAGCAGTACTTC.

The genes are TRBV5-6 and TRBJ1-2; D is uncertain. Germline CDR1 is SGHDT and CDR2 is YYEEEE. The CDR3 has 15 amino acids. The V and J ends lost 4 bases and 8 bases respectively, with 21 bases between them. In DNA form, the CDR3 reads TGTGCCAGCAGCGTTGGGAGGACGGGTTTAGAAGGCTACACCTTC. Translating it yields CASSVGRTGLEGYTF. Together with reference TRBV5-6 and TRBJ1-2, the CDR3 gives the full variable domain: DAGVTQSPTHLIKTRGQQVTLRCSPKSGHDTVSWYQQALGQGPQFIFQYYEEEERQRGNFPDRFSGHQFPNYSSELNVNALLLGDSALYLCASSVGRTGLEGYTFGSGTRLTVV.

This clonotype has just a few counts. The chain links TRBV6-1 to TRBJ1-4, with a possible D match to TRBD1 (6 bases). V was trimmed by 9 bases and J by 7 bases, leaving 15 bases between them. The CDR3 consists of 13 residues. The germline V gene has CDR1 MNHNS and CDR2 SASEGT. The CDR3 sequence: CARRGASGEKLFF. In DNA, the CDR3 is TGTGCCAGAAGGGGGGCGAGTGGTGAAAAACTGTTTTTT.

This clonotype was recorded a few times. The chain links TRBV15 to TRBJ2-3; 7 nucleotides match TRBD1. CDR1 is LNHNV and CDR2 is YYDKDF in the germline V gene (reference sequence). The V segment lost 4 bases and the J segment 10 bases; nucleotides outside the gene matches: 5. CDR3 size: 12 residues. DNA of the CDR3: TGTGCCACCAGCACCTTAGGACAGGCGCAGTATTTT. This sequence encodes CATSTLGQAQYF. Full variable domain (missing parts from reference TRBV15 and TRBJ2-3): DAMVIQNPRYQVTQFGKPVTLSCSQTLNHNVMYWYQQKSSQAPKLLFHYYDKDFNNEADTPDNFQSRRPNTSFCFLDIRSPGLGDTAMYLCATSTLGQAQYFGPGTRLTVL.

V gene TRBV27 combines with J gene TRBJ2-7, with 8 nucleotides matching TRBD1. The V segment lost 2 bases and the J segment 7 bases; nucleotides outside the gene matches: 7. The CDR3 totals 14 residues. Germline V CDR1 and CDR2: MNHEY, SMNVEV (reference sequence). CDR3 sequence: CASSLTDRGREQYF. The CDR3 DNA is TGTGCCAGCAGTTTAACTGACAGGGGTAGGGAGCAGTACTTC.

CDR3 protein: CASSLALGNMNTEAFF. CDR3 bases: TGTGCCAGCAGCTTAGCACTGGGGAACATGAACACTGAAGCTTTCTTT. V is TRBV7-8 and J is TRBJ1-1; D remains ambiguous. CDR1 and CDR2 from the germline V gene are SGHVS and FQNEAQ. The CDR3 has 16 residues. V was shortened by 0 bases and J by 0 bases, with 11 bases between the two germline ends.

The chain combines TRBV2 with TRBJ2-3; D uncertain. CDR1 SNHLY and CDR2 FYNNEI come from the germline V gene. V was clipped by 8 bases and J by 7 bases, with 7 bases between them. The CDR3 totals 10 residues. The CDR3 DNA follows: TGTGCCAGCTCGGACCATACGCAGTATTTT. It encodes CASSDHTQYF.

This chain joins TRBV3-1 and TRBJ2-1; TRBD2 is a possible D gene (5 bases). The CDR3 covers 14 residues. Germline CDR1 is LGHDT and CDR2 is YNNKEL (reference sequence). V gave up 1 base and J gave up 6 bases, with 10 bases separating them. CDR3 protein: CASSQAGVGNEQFF. The CDR3 DNA reads as TGTGCCAGCAGCCAAGCCGGGGTGGGCAATGAGCAGTTCTTC.